The rows below give T cell receptor beta chains drawn from one sample of a study of T cell responses to AZD1222 COVID-19 vaccine. Using immunoSEQ multiplex PCR, the repertoire was profiled, and TCRdb retains in-frame clones only, with some absent. This sample has 100,000 or so clones, with 87% found just once. This specimen was peripheral blood, taken on day 0 of AZD1222 vaccination. The receptors come from an adult in good health. CDR3s include the opening cysteine and the closing phenylalanine or tryptophan. A D gene is named only where the DNA matches it firmly. Clone size, where shown, is once, few, many, or a class for clones that have expanded.

V	size	J	D	DNA	CDR3
TRBV3-1/TRBV3-2	few	TRBJ2-7	.	TGTGCCAGCAGCCAAGCGGGACTTATCTACGAGCAGTACTTC	CASSQAGLIYEQYF
TRBV5-1	.	TRBJ1-2	.	TGCGCCAGCAGGTTGCACGGGACGGTGGATGGCTACACCTTC	CASRLHGTVDGYTF
TRBV6-5	.	TRBJ1-1	.	TGTGCCAGCAGGGTACAGGGATTTACTGAAGCTTTCTTT	CASRVQGFTEAFF
TRBV5-1	once	TRBJ1-1	.	TGCGCCAGCAGCCCGGGGGCCGGCCAGACTGAAGCTTTCTTT	CASSPGAGQTEAFF
TRBV7-2	.	TRBJ1-1	.	TGTGCCAGCAACGGAGACAGATCTTTTTTGAACACTGAAGCTTTCTTT	CASNGDRSFLNTEAFF
TRBV5-1	.	TRBJ1-5	.	TGCGCCAGCAGTACCTCATCAGGCAATCAGCCCCAGCATTTT	CASSTSSGNQPQHF
TRBV30	.	TRBJ2-7	.	TGTGCCTGGTCGGATTATCTGGAGCAGTACTTC	CAWSDYLEQYF
TRBV3-1/TRBV3-2	.	TRBJ1-2	.	TGTGCCAGCACCCATACGACGTCCGGGCATGGCTACACCTTC	CASTHTTSGHGYTF
TRBV29-1	.	TRBJ1-4	TRBD1	TGCAGCGTTGGTCAGGGGGGCAAGGCTAATGAAAAACTGTTTTTT	CSVGQGGKANEKLFF
TRBV7-8	.	TRBJ1-1	.	TGTGCCAGCAGCTTACAACAAATGTTTGAAGCTTTCTTT	CASSLQQMFEAFF
TRBV4-1	once	TRBJ1-1	.	TGCGCCAGCAGCCAAGATGGGGCGAGGGGGGGAGCTTTCTTT	CASSQDGARGGAFF
TRBV7-9	many	TRBJ1-4	.	TGTGCCAGCAGCTTAAGTCCACCCTCGGATGAAAAACTGTTTTTT	CASSLSPPSDEKLFF
TRBV2	medium-sized	TRBJ2-7	.	TGTGCCAGCACTGAGGGCCCCACTAGCCCCTCCTACGAGCAGTACTTC	CASTEGPTSPSYEQYF
TRBV5-6	few	TRBJ1-1	.	TGTGCCAGCAGCTCAACTCACAGATCTGAAGCTTTCTTT	CASSSTHRSEAFF
TRBV5-6	.	TRBJ1-2	TRBD1	TGTGCCAGCAGCTTGGCAGGGGGCGACGGCTACACCTTC	CASSLAGGDGYTF
TRBV21-1	.	TRBJ1-5	.	TGTGCCAGCAGCAAAGGGGTACAGAACCTGCCTAGCAATCAGCCCCAGCATTTT	CASSKGVQNLPSNQPQHF
TRBV5-1	.	TRBJ1-1	.	TGCGCCAGCAGCTTGGACTGGGGTGAAGCTTTCTTT	CASSLDWGEAFF
TRBV6-6	.	TRBJ2-7	.	TGTGCCAGCAGTAGCGCCGGCTCCTACGAGCAGTACTTC	CASSSAGSYEQYF
TRBV19	.	TRBJ2-7	.	TGTGCCAGTAGTACCCGACATTCCCACGAGCAGTACTTC	CASSTRHSHEQYF
TRBV27	.	TRBJ2-1	.	TGTGCCAGCAGTTTATCTGGCAGGGTGTGGGGTGAGCAGTTCTTC	CASSLSGRVWGEQFF
TRBV7-9	.	TRBJ1-1	.	TGTGCCAGCAGCTTAGGAGAGAGCTCGAACACTGAAGCTTTCTTT	CASSLGESSNTEAFF
TRBV28	.	TRBJ1-5	.	TGTGCCAGCAGTTCCTCTCGGGGGATTTATCGCAATCAGCCCCAGCATTTT	CASSSSRGIYRNQPQHF
TRBV6-5	.	TRBJ1-3	TRBD1	TGTGCCAGCACAGAGGGGGCTTGGGGAAACACCATATATTTT	CASTEGAWGNTIYF
TRBV3-1/TRBV3-2	.	TRBJ1-5	.	TGTGCCAGCAGCCCATTCGATAGCAATCAGCCCCAGCATTTT	CASSPFDSNQPQHF
TRBV5-4	.	TRBJ2-7	TRBD2	TGTGCCAGCAGCTTGCGGGAGGCGGGAGCCCCCTACGAGCAGTACTTC	CASSLREAGAPYEQYF
TRBV7-2	.	TRBJ1-4	TRBD1	TGTGCCAGCAGCTTAGGGGGGACAGGGGGCCAAAAACTGTTTTTT	CASSLGGTGGQKLFF
TRBV3-1/TRBV3-2	.	TRBJ2-7	TRBD1	TGTGCCAGCAGCCATTTACAGGGGACCTCCGACGAGCAGTACTTC	CASSHLQGTSDEQYF
TRBV28	.	TRBJ2-7	TRBD1	TGTGCCAGCAGGGAACCGGGACAGGGGGCCCACGAGCAGTACTTC	CASREPGQGAHEQYF
TRBV11-2	.	TRBJ2-2	.	TGTGCCAGCAGCTTGGACTATCGCGGGGATACCGGGGAGCTGTTTTTT	CASSLDYRGDTGELFF
TRBV4-1	.	TRBJ1-6	TRBD1	TGCGCCAGCAGCATATCCCGACAGACAGGGGTTAATTCACCCCTCCACTTT	CASSISRQTGVNSPLHF
TRBV19	.	TRBJ2-1	TRBD2	TGTGCCAGTAGTACACTAGCGGGTGCCTACTACAATGAGCAGTTCTTC	CASSTLAGAYYNEQFF
TRBV9	.	TRBJ2-5	.	TGTGCCAGCAGCGTAGCGGTCCAAGAGACCCAGTACTTC	CASSVAVQETQYF
TRBV28	.	TRBJ1-1	.	TGTGCCAGCAGCCCTTCGGGGACGGCGAACACTGAAGCTTTCTTT	CASSPSGTANTEAFF
TRBV7-9	.	TRBJ1-5	.	TGTGCCAGCAGCTTGGGTGGGGGTCAGCCCCAGCATTTT	CASSLGGGQPQHF
TRBV30	.	TRBJ1-5	.	TGTGCCTGGAGTAGGGGCGCGGATCAGCCCCAGCATTTT	CAWSRGADQPQHF